A single T cell receptor (beta chain) is shown here with its context. The CDR3 extends over 13 amino acids. CDR1 SGHDT and CDR2 YYEEEE come from the germline V gene. V dropped 5 bases and J dropped 10; count of bases not matched to a gene: 3. Repertoires were generated with immunoSEQ multiplex PCR, while TCRdb's copy carries only in-frame clones and drops some. Here the sample spans 190,000 or so clones, about 90% being singletons. The sample belongs to a study of blood T cell repertoires in COVID-19. The sample taken for sequencing was PBMCs or T cells enriched from blood (not recorded which). The clonotype originates from a woman aged 25 to 39 who had recovered from COVID-19. The rearrangement joins TRBV5-6 to TRBJ1-6; 10 nucleotides line up with TRBD1. CDR3 residues: CASSGTGESPLHF. The CDR3 DNA follows: TGTGCCAGCAGTGGGACAGGGGAATCACCCCTCCACTTT.